This T cell receptor beta chain is drawn from a study of identifying expanded T cells in peripheral blood. TCRdb's copy holds only in-frame clones and misses some; the assay was immunoSEQ multiplex PCR. This sample carries about 82,000 clones, over 85% of them seen once, and the ten largest clones take roughly 7.7%. During the collection period, no donor immune events like infections were recorded. The receptor comes from a person between 18 and 75 years old in good health. Sequenced material: blood.

For the CDR3, the DNA is TGTGCCAGCAGACCCCGGAGCGGGTTTGGGAACACTGAAGCTTTCTTT. Its translation: CASRPRSGFGNTEAFF. The chain is built from TRBV13 and TRBJ1-1; D is uncertain. CDR3 length: 16 amino acids. The V and J ends lost 6 bases and 1 base respectively, with 18 bases between them. Per the germline V gene, CDR1 is PRHDT and CDR2 is FYEKMQ (reference sequence).